The rows below give T cell receptor beta chains drawn from one sample of a study of T cells in Graves' hyperthyroidism and ophthalmopathy. TCRdb recomputed calls from the multiplex PCR reads with MiXCR, one row per CDR3 protein. There are approximately 500,000 distinct CDR3 sequences in the sample; under 60% occur only once, and roughly 7.7% lies in the top ten. The sample was peripheral blood or thyroid tissue (not recorded which). Every receptor here comes from a woman aged 18-30 years with Graves' hyperthyroidism. Both conserved end residues are part of each CDR3. The order of the fields is clone size, J gene, D gene, V gene, CDR3 protein, CDR3 DNA. D genes are given only for firm matches. Not all rows give a size; the values are once, few, many and, for expanded clones, a class.

. TRBJ2-7 TRBD2 TRBV10-2 CASRRGTSYEQYF TGCGCCAGCAGGCGAGGGACTAGCTACGAGCAGTACTTC
few TRBJ1-1 TRBD1 TRBV6-1 CASSALDRLKNTEAFF TGTGCCAGCAGCGCTTTGGACAGGTTAAAGAACACTGAAGCTTTCTTT
. TRBJ2-7 . TRBV10-3 CAISDSTYGQGYEQYF TGTGCCATCAGTGACTCGACGTACGGGCAGGGCTACGAGCAGTACTTC
. TRBJ2-1 . TRBV20-1 CSADSATYNEQLF TGCAGTGCTGACTCTGCCACCTACAATGAGCAGCTCTTC
many TRBJ1-1 TRBD1 TRBV7-9 CASSPQGAKAEAFF TGTGCCAGCAGCCCTCAGGGGGCAAAGGCTGAAGCTTTCTTT
many TRBJ1-4 . TRBV12-3/TRBV12-4 CASSPSVGAGEKLFF TGTGCCAGCAGCCCTTCGGTGGGAGCCGGTGAAAAACTGTTTTTT
many TRBJ2-5 . TRBV2 CASSMGETQYF TGTGCCAGCAGCATGGGAGAGACCCAGTACTTC
. TRBJ2-7 TRBD1 TRBV29-1 CSVRPGTGVEQYF TGCAGCGTGCGCCCCGGGACAGGGGTTGAGCAGTACTTC
many TRBJ1-6 . TRBV18 CASSQHRDSPLHF TGTGCCAGCTCACAACACAGGGATTCACCCCTCCACTTT
. TRBJ2-7 TRBD2 TRBV11-1 CASSSHSGNYEQYF TGTGCCAGCAGCTCCCATAGCGGGAACTACGAGCAGTACTTC
. TRBJ1-2 . TRBV5-6 CASSWQGVPNYGYTF TGTGCCAGCAGCTGGCAGGGAGTCCCTAACTATGGCTACACCTTC
. TRBJ1-3 TRBD1 TRBV14 CATTDEDRAGNTIYF TGTGCCACCACCGATGAGGACAGGGCTGGAAACACCATATATTTT
. TRBJ1-1 . TRBV30 CAWNSVNTEAFF TGTGCCTGGAATAGCGTTAACACTGAAGCTTTCTTT
. TRBJ1-1 . TRBV7-9 CASSLVTGILNTEAFF TGTGCCAGCAGCTTAGTCACGGGGATTCTGAACACTGAAGCTTTCTTT
. TRBJ2-1 TRBD2 TRBV29-1 CSVEGILAGGRYEQFF TGCAGCGTTGAAGGGATACTGGCGGGAGGCCGCTATGAGCAGTTCTTC
few TRBJ2-3 . TRBV20-1 CSPGSLHTQYF TGCAGTCCAGGGTCACTACATACGCAGTATTTT
. TRBJ2-7 TRBD2 TRBV9 CASSSRLARYNEQYF TGTGCCAGCAGCTCGAGACTAGCGCGATACAATGAGCAGTACTTC
. TRBJ1-2 . TRBV30 CAWRHRANYGYTF TGTGCCTGGAGGCACAGAGCTAACTATGGCTACACCTTC
many TRBJ1-1 . TRBV7-3 CASSLTPGKDTEAFF TGTGCCAGCAGCTTAACGCCTGGGAAAGACACTGAAGCTTTCTTT
. TRBJ2-6 TRBD1 TRBV29-1 CSVAVWDRGSGANVLTF TGCAGCGTCGCCGTATGGGACAGGGGCTCTGGGGCCAACGTCCTGACTTTC
few TRBJ1-1 . TRBV2 CASSLNIGGGLRTEAFF TGTGCCAGCAGTCTAAACATAGGAGGAGGGTTGAGGACTGAAGCTTTCTTT
. TRBJ2-7 TRBD2 TRBV28 CAGSSFSGSTGQYEQYF TGTGCCGGCAGTTCATTCAGCGGGAGTACCGGGCAGTACGAGCAGTACTTC
few TRBJ2-1 TRBD2 TRBV15 CAIRAGGPYNEQFF TGTGCCATTCGGGCGGGAGGCCCCTACAATGAGCAGTTCTTC
. TRBJ2-7 . TRBV9 CASSQLLGRNYEQYF TGTGCCAGCAGCCAATTACTTGGTCGCAACTACGAGCAGTACTTC
. TRBJ2-1 . TRBV14 CASSPPLTGVNEQFF TGTGCCAGCAGCCCCCCGCTGACGGGAGTCAATGAGCAGTTCTTC
many TRBJ1-5 . TRBV29-1 CSVEGGQPQHF TGCAGCGTTGAGGGGGGGCAGCCCCAGCATTTT
many TRBJ1-3 TRBD1 TRBV6-5 CASSYTGQDGNTIYF TGTGCCAGCAGTTATACGGGACAGGACGGAAACACCATATATTTT
. TRBJ1-2 TRBD1 TRBV11-2 CASSSGTGFHGYTF TGTGCCAGCAGCAGTGGGACAGGGTTTCATGGCTACACCTTC
many TRBJ1-1 . TRBV5-1 CASSFEGGNTEAFF TGCGCCAGCAGCTTCGAGGGTGGGAACACTGAAGCTTTCTTT
many TRBJ1-5 . TRBV11-2 CASSARPSNQPQHF TGTGCCAGCAGCGCCCGGCCCAGCAATCAGCCCCAGCATTTT
. TRBJ2-7 . TRBV7-2 CASSLSPRAYEQYF TGTGCCAGCAGCCTATCTCCGCGGGCCTACGAGCAGTACTTC
many TRBJ2-7 . TRBV6-5 CASRRPGQAYEQYF TGTGCCAGCAGACGCCCCGGACAAGCCTACGAGCAGTACTTC
many TRBJ1-1 TRBD1 TRBV29-1 CSVIPRDRATEAFF TGCAGCGTAATTCCTCGGGACAGGGCGACTGAAGCTTTCTTT
. TRBJ1-2 . TRBV5-1 CASSLSSGFDGYTF TGCGCCAGCAGCTTATCTAGCGGGTTCGACGGCTACACCTTC
. TRBJ2-7 TRBD1 TRBV20-1 CKLRNRGSYNEQYF TGCAAGCTGAGAAACAGGGGATCCTACAATGAGCAGTACTTC
few TRBJ2-7 TRBD1 TRBV10-3 CASRDRVGYEQYF TGTGCCAGCAGGGACAGGGTGGGGTACGAGCAGTACTTC
. TRBJ1-1 . TRBV7-3 CASSGTSYTEAFF TGTGCCAGCAGCGGGACGTCGTACACTGAAGCTTTCTTT
. TRBJ2-5 TRBD2 TRBV15 CATRAGGQETQYF TGTGCCACCCGAGCGGGAGGGCAAGAGACCCAGTACTTC
many TRBJ1-2 . TRBV10-3 CAISESAQNGYTF TGTGCCATCAGTGAGTCCGCACAAAATGGCTACACCTTC
many TRBJ1-1 . TRBV20-1 CSARVNTEAFF TGCAGTGCTAGGGTGAACACTGAAGCTTTCTTT
few TRBJ2-5 TRBD2 TRBV6-5 CASSPGLAGVQETQYF TGTGCCAGCAGTCCGGGACTAGCGGGAGTTCAAGAGACCCAGTACTTC
many TRBJ1-3 . TRBV5-1 CASSSTGYSGNTIYF TGCGCCAGCAGCTCTACAGGCTACTCTGGAAACACCATATATTTT
many TRBJ2-2 TRBD2 TRBV7-9 CASSLGRLAGVMELFF TGTGCCAGCAGCTTAGGACGGCTAGCGGGAGTCATGGAGCTGTTTTTT
many TRBJ1-2 . TRBV10-3 CAISPGALLYGYTF TGTGCCATCTCGCCAGGTGCTCTGCTCTATGGCTACACCTTC
many TRBJ2-7 TRBD2 TRBV27 CASSTLAGGGSYEQYF TGTGCCAGCAGTACACTAGCGGGAGGGGGATCCTACGAGCAGTACTTC
few TRBJ2-3 TRBD1 TRBV2 CASKEGASTDTQYF TGTGCCAGCAAAGAGGGGGCTAGCACAGATACGCAGTATTTT
. TRBJ2-6 . TRBV7-9 CASSSFGANVLTF TGTGCCAGCAGCTCGTTTGGGGCCAACGTCCTGACTTTC
. TRBJ1-5 . TRBV11-3 CASSFLKGTWEVPQHF TGTGCCAGCAGCTTCCTGAAGGGGACCTGGGAAGTGCCCCAGCATTTT
few TRBJ1-5 . TRBV7-2 CASSLLSGGSNQPQHF TGTGCCAGCAGCTTACTATCGGGAGGCAGCAATCAGCCCCAGCATTTT
few TRBJ2-6 . TRBV15 CATSSWTSGANVLTF TGTGCCACCAGCAGCTGGACCTCTGGGGCCAACGTCCTGACTTTC
. TRBJ2-3 TRBD1 TRBV7-2 CASSGQGPDTQYF TGTGCCAGCAGCGGACAGGGGCCGGATACGCAGTATTTT
few TRBJ1-2 TRBD1 TRBV2 CASPLRIRGLYGYTF TGTGCCAGCCCGCTCCGGATCAGGGGGCTCTATGGCTACACCTTC